This T cell receptor (beta chain) originates from a study of T cell changes during pregnancy in multiple sclerosis. Method: immunoSEQ multiplex PCR; TCRdb's copy keeps in-frame clones and lacks some. The data contain about 38,000 clones, about 95% of them seen just once; the ten biggest clones take up approximately 0.41%. The length of the CDR3 is 15 residues. Germline V gene sequence: CDR1 LNHDA, CDR2 SQIVND (reference sequence). The V end lost 6 bases, the J end lost 5 bases, and 19 bases lay between the germline ends. The receptor's source is a female donor with multiple sclerosis, enrolled in a pregnancy study. This sample comprised CD4+ T cells from peripheral blood mononuclear cells, obtained in the second trimester of pregnancy. The chain is built from TRBV19 and TRBJ1-1, with D perhaps TRBD1 (5 bases). CDR3 DNA sequence: TGTGCCAGTAGACGATCGGCCAGGGAAGTGACTGAAGCTTTCTTT. Amino acid sequence: CASRRSAREVTEAFF.